This T cell receptor beta chain was recorded in a study of OX40 agonist ivuxolimab in advanced cancers. Study-level background: Patients achieving partial responses numbered three: one hepatocellular carcinoma case and two cutaneous melanoma cases. Study-level findings and limits: CD8+ T cells were the subset that, on average, had more expanded clones than CD4+.

The CDR3 extends over 14 amino acids. The trim removed 7 bases at V and 8 bases at J, leaving 11 bases unmatched. Germline V gives CDR1 LNHDA, CDR2 SQIVND (reference sequence). This clone has a single count. The target antigen is unknown. Using immunoSEQ multiplex PCR, the repertoire was profiled, and TCRdb retains in-frame clones only, with some absent. The table lists 95,000 to 100,000 clones, 90% to 95% of them singletons. The TCR originated in an adult with an advanced solid tumor such as melanoma, head and neck, liver or kidney cancer. The specimen was CD4+ or CD8+ T cells sorted from blood, collected in a trial of the OX40 agonist ivuxolimab. The chain combines TRBV19 with TRBJ2-1, with 7 bases that match TRBD1. This CDR3 is CASKQGRVVDEQFF. The CDR3 nucleotides are TGTGCCAGTAAACAGGGGCGGGTTGTCGATGAGCAGTTCTTC.